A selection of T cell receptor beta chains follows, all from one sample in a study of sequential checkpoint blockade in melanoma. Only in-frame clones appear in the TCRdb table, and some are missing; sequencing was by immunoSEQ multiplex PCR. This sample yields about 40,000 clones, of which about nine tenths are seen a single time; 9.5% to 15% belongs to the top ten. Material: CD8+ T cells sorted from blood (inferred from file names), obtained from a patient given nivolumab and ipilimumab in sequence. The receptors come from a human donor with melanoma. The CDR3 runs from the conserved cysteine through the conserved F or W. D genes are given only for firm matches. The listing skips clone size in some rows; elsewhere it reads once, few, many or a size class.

TGTGCCAGCAGCTCTCGACTCCAAACAGAGGGCCGCGTCGGGGAGCTGTTTTTT,CASSSRLQTEGRVGELFF,TRBV7-9,-,-,TRBJ2-2
TGTGCCAGCAGTATTGGACTACCCAGGGCTATTCAATTTACAGATACGCAGTATTTT,CASSIGLPRAIQFTDTQYF,TRBV27,-,-,TRBJ2-3
TGTGCCAGCAGCCCATACTGGGGGCTCCGGAACGAGCAGTACTTC,CASSPYWGLRNEQYF,TRBV9,-,-,TRBJ2-7
TGTGCCTGGGACAGCTCCTACAATGAGCAGTTCTTC,CAWDSSYNEQFF,TRBV30,-,few,TRBJ2-1
TGTGCCAGCAGCCAAGACTGGACAGGGGGCGCTGAAGCTTTCTTT,CASSQDWTGGAEAFF,TRBV14,TRBD1,-,TRBJ1-1
TGTGCCAGCAGTCCGGGGGGAGGTTATGGCTACACCTTC,CASSPGGGYGYTF,TRBV7-9,-,-,TRBJ1-2
TGTGCCAGCAGTTGGCAGACCTACGAGCAGTACTTC,CASSWQTYEQYF,TRBV28,-,-,TRBJ2-7
TGTGCCTCTCAAGGGGGGGGCACTGAAGCTTTCTTT,CASQGGGTEAFF,TRBV2,-,once,TRBJ1-1
TGCGCCAGCAGCCAGAGCTCCTACGAGCAGTACTTC,CASSQSSYEQYF,TRBV4-1,-,-,TRBJ2-7
TGCGCCAGCAGTGAGTCGAGGGGGGGGAGCCCACTCCAACAGTTCTACGAGCAGTACTTC,CASSESRGGSPLQQFYEQYF,TRBV10-2,-,-,TRBJ2-7
TGTGCCAGCAGTTCCCGGACTAGCTTTGGGGCCAACGTCCTGACTTTC,CASSSRTSFGANVLTF,TRBV28,TRBD2,-,TRBJ2-6
TGTGCCACCAGCAGAGATCCCCTAGCATGGGATGAGCAGTTCTTC,CATSRDPLAWDEQFF,TRBV15,-,-,TRBJ2-1
TGTGCCAGCAGTCACGGGACAGATCCGAACACTGAAGCTTTCTTT,CASSHGTDPNTEAFF,TRBV27,TRBD1,-,TRBJ1-1
TGTGCCAGCAGTTTATGGGGGACTAGCGGGAGGGCCTACGAGCAGTACTTC,CASSLWGTSGRAYEQYF,TRBV28,TRBD2,-,TRBJ2-7
TGTGCCAGCAGCCCAACAGAAGTCTATGGCTACACCTTC,CASSPTEVYGYTF,TRBV7-9,-,-,TRBJ1-2
TGTGCCAGCACCTGGACTCCGTCCTACGAGCAGTACTTC,CASTWTPSYEQYF,TRBV28,-,-,TRBJ2-7
TGTGCCAGCAGCCTCCTGGGGGGCTACGAGCAGTACTTC,CASSLLGGYEQYF,TRBV11-2,-,-,TRBJ2-7
TGCGCCAGCAGCCAGGACAGGGGTAACTCTGGAAACACCATATATTTT,CASSQDRGNSGNTIYF,TRBV4-3,TRBD1,-,TRBJ1-3
TGTGCCAGTGAGCGAGATAGCGGGAGGTATGAGCAGTTCTTC,CASERDSGRYEQFF,TRBV19,TRBD2,-,TRBJ2-1
TGTGCCAGCAGTTCGACTAGCAGCGGGGAGCTGTTTTTT,CASSSTSSGELFF,TRBV27,TRBD2,-,TRBJ2-2
TGTGCCAGCAGCCGAGTTCCGGGACAGCAGCCCCAGCATTTT,CASSRVPGQQPQHF,TRBV7-6,TRBD1,few,TRBJ1-5
TGTGCCAGCAGCGTCTCGACAGGTTACTCTGGAAACACCATATATTTT,CASSVSTGYSGNTIYF,TRBV7-9,-,-,TRBJ1-3
TGCGCCAGCAGCCAAGATTTTTCCGGGAGGGCCCCTGAAGCTTTCTTT,CASSQDFSGRAPEAFF,TRBV4-1,-,-,TRBJ1-1
TGTGCCAGCAGTCTAAACCCACAGTACGAGCAGTACTTC,CASSLNPQYEQYF,TRBV7-6,-,-,TRBJ2-7
TGTGCCAGCAGCTTAGTTCGGGGAGGGGTCTGTCAGCCCCAGCATTTT,CASSLVRGGVCQPQHF,TRBV7-6,-,-,TRBJ1-5
TGTGCCAGCAGCCTGGGACAAGGGGGACCCGAGACCCAGTACTTC,CASSLGQGGPETQYF,TRBV9,-,-,TRBJ2-5